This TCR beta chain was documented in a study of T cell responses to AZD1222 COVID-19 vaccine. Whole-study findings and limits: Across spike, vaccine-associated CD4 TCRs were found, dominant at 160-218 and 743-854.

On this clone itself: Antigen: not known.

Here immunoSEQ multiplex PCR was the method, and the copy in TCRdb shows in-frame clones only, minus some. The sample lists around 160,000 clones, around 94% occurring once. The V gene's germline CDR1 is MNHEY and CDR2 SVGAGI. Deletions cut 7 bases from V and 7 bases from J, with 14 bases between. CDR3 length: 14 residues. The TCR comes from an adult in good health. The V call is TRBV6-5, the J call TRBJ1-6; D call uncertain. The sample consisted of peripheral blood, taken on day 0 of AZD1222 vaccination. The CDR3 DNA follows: TGTGCCAGCAACTTGGGCCCTGGGAATTCACCCCTCCACTTT. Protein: CASNLGPGNSPLHF.